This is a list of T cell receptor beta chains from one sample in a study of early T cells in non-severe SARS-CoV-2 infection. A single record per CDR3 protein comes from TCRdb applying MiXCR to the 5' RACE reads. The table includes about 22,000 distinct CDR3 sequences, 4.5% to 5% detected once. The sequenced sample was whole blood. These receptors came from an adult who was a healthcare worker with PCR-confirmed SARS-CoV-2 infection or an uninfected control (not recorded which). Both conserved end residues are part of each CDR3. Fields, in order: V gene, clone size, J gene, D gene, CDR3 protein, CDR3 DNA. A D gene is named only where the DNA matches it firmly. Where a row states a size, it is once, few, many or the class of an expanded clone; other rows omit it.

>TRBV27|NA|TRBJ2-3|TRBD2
CASSSGTSGKNTQYF
TGTGCCAGCAGCTCAGGGACTAGCGGAAAAAATACGCAGTATTTT
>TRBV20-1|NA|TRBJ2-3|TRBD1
CSARSPTGRGTDTQYF
TGCAGTGCTAGATCCCCGACAGGGAGAGGCACAGATACGCAGTATTTT
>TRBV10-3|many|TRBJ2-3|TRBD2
CAISAWRGFESSTDTQYF
TGTGCCATCAGTGCTTGGCGGGGGTTTGAGAGTAGCACAGATACGCAGTATTTT
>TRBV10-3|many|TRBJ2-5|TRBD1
CAIRTGTGGAGTQYF
TGTGCCATCAGAACCGGGACAGGGGGCGCGGGGACCCAGTACTTC
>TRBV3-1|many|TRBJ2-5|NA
CASSPWGRRETQYF
TGTGCCAGCAGCCCCTGGGGGAGGAGGGAGACCCAGTACTTC
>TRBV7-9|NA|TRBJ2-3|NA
CASSFVGRSTDTQYF
TGTGCCAGCAGCTTCGTGGGACGAAGCACAGATACGCAGTATTTT
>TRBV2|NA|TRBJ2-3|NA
CASSDPTTPQVGLTDTQYF
TGTGCCAGCAGTGATCCCACCACCCCACAGGTGGGATTAACAGATACGCAGTATTTT
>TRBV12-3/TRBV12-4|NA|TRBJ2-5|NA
CASSLVPPWGQETQYF
TGTGCCAGCAGTTTAGTTCCACCCTGGGGACAAGAGACCCAGTACTTC
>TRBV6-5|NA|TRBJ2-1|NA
CASSRQRSSYNEQFF
TGTGCCAGCAGCAGACAGCGTAGCTCCTACAATGAGCAGTTCTTC
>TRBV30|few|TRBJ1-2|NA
CAWKRNWGSQDGYTF
TGTGCCTGGAAGAGAAATTGGGGATCCCAGGATGGCTACACCTTC
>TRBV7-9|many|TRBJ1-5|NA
CASSPTDNSNQPQHF
TGTGCCAGCAGCCCGACAGATAATAGCAATCAGCCCCAGCATTTT
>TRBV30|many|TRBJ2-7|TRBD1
CAWSQPRDRSTYEQYF
TGTGCCTGGAGCCAACCAAGGGACAGGTCAACCTACGAGCAGTACTTC
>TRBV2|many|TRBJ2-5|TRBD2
CASNSVAGTETQYF
TGTGCCAGCAATTCGGTAGCGGGGACGGAGACCCAGTACTTC
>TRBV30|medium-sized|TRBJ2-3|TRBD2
CAWTPGLAGPKVDTQYF
TGTGCCTGGACTCCGGGACTAGCGGGTCCAAAGGTGGATACGCAGTATTTT
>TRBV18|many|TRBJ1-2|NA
CASSPRDKGRNYGYTF
TGTGCCAGCTCACCACGAGATAAGGGGAGGAACTATGGCTACACCTTC
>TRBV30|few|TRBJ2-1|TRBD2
CAFLRLASSYNEQFF
TGTGCCTTCCTCAGACTAGCGAGCTCCTACAATGAGCAGTTCTTC
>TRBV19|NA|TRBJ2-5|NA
CASSLGSVKETQYF
TGTGCCAGTAGCCTCGGGAGCGTAAAAGAGACCCAGTACTTC
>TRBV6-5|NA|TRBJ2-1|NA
CASALGQINEQFF
TGTGCCAGTGCTTTGGGACAAATCAATGAGCAGTTCTTC
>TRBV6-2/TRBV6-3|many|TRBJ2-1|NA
CASSKTSYNEQFF
TGTGCCAGCAGTAAGACTAGTTACAATGAGCAGTTCTTC
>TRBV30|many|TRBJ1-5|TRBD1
CAWSVRGTGGYQPQHF
TGTGCCTGGAGTGTACGCGGGACAGGGGGTTATCAGCCCCAGCATTTT
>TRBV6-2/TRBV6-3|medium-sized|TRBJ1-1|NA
CASILTGNTEAFF
TGTGCCAGCATTCTGACAGGGAACACTGAAGCTTTCTTT
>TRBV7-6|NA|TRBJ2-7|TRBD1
CASSLVRDRDFRPYEQYF
TGTGCCAGCAGCTTGGTCCGGGACAGGGATTTTCGTCCCTACGAGCAGTACTTC
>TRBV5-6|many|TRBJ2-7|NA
CASSLWGSYEQYF
TGTGCCAGCAGCTTGTGGGGATCCTACGAGCAGTACTTC
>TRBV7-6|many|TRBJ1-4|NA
CASGKQRAEANEKLFF
TGTGCCAGCGGAAAGCAGCGGGCCGAGGCTAATGAAAAACTGTTTTTT
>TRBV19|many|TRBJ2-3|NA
CASSIGGDPTDTQYF
TGTGCCAGCTCTATAGGTGGGGACCCTACAGATACGCAGTATTTT
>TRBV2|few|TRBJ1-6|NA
CASSEDHSLQRPLHF
TGTGCCAGCAGTGAAGATCACAGTTTACAACGGCCCCTCCACTTT
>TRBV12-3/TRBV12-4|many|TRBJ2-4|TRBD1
CASSLSGQGAYIQYF
TGTGCCAGCAGTTTAAGTGGGCAGGGGGCTTACATTCAGTACTTC
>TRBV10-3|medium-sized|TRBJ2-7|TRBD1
CAIRSPGQGYEQYF
TGTGCCATCAGGAGCCCGGGACAGGGCTACGAGCAGTACTTC
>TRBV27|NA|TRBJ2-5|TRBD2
CASSSLAGRETQYF
TGTGCCAGCAGTTCCTTAGCGGGGAGGGAGACCCAGTACTTC
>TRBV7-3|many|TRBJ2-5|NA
CASSEEGQSGAQYF
TGTGCCAGCAGCGAAGAAGGACAAAGTGGGGCCCAGTACTTC
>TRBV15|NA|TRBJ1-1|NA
CATSPGKEGFKMNTEAFF
TGTGCCACCAGCCCCGGAAAAGAGGGTTTTAAAATGAACACTGAAGCTTTCTTT
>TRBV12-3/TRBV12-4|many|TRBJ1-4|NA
CASSLGLNEKLFF
TGTGCCAGCAGTCTGGGGCTTAATGAAAAACTGTTTTTT
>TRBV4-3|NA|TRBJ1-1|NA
CASSQFGDTEAFF
TGCGCCAGCAGTCAGTTCGGCGACACTGAAGCTTTCTTT
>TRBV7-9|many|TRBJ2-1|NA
CASSLGNNEQFF
TGTGCCAGCAGCTTAGGGAACAATGAGCAGTTCTTC
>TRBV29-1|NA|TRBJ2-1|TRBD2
CSDSGTSPYNEQFF
TGCAGCGACAGCGGGACTTCTCCCTACAATGAGCAGTTCTTC
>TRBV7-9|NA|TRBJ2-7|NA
CASSLKNRAYEQYF
TGTGCCAGCAGCCTAAAGAACAGGGCCTACGAGCAGTACTTC
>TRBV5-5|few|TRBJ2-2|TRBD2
CASTGLAGNTGELFF
TGTGCCAGCACCGGACTAGCGGGGAACACCGGGGAGCTGTTTTTT
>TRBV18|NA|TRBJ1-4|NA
CASSPGVTNEKLFF
TGTGCCAGCTCACCCGGGGTAACTAATGAAAAACTGTTTTTT
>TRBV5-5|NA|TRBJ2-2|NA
CASSLGPTPYTGELFF
TGTGCCAGCAGCTTGGGACCAACTCCTTACACCGGGGAGCTGTTTTTT
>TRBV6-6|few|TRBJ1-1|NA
CASSYYGVWTYSTEAFF
TGTGCCAGCAGTTACTACGGTGTTTGGACGTACTCCACTGAAGCTTTCTTT
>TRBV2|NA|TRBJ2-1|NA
CASSSGRGPYNEQFF
TGTGCCAGCAGTAGCGGGCGAGGTCCCTACAATGAGCAGTTCTTC
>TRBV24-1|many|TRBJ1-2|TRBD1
CATSDSKQGARAYGYTF
TGTGCCACCAGTGATTCCAAACAGGGGGCGCGGGCCTATGGCTACACCTTC
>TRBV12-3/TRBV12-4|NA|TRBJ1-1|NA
CASSFAENTEAFF
TGTGCCAGCAGTTTTGCAGAGAACACTGAAGCTTTCTTT
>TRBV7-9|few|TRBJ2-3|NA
CASSLSTSTQYF
TGTGCCAGCAGCTTGAGCACAAGTACGCAGTATTTT
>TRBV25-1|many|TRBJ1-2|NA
CASSEAGLLNYGYTF
TGTGCCAGCAGTGAAGCGGGCTTACTAAACTATGGCTACACCTTC
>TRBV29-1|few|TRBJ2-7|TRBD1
CSVATGQGSYPYEQYF
TGCAGCGTTGCAACGGGACAGGGGTCCTATCCGTACGAGCAGTACTTC
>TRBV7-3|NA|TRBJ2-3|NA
CASSPLPDSSLTQYF
TGTGCCAGCAGCCCCCTCCCAGACTCCAGTTTGACGCAGTATTTT
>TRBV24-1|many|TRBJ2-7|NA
CATSDGQRFEQYF
TGTGCCACCAGTGACGGACAAAGGTTCGAGCAGTACTTC
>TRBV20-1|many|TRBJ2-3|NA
CSARDSTASTDTQYF
TGCAGTGCTAGAGATTCGACAGCTAGCACAGATACGCAGTATTTT
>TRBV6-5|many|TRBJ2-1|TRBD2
CASSYSTSGHNEQFF
TGTGCCAGCAGTTACTCGACTAGCGGACACAATGAGCAGTTCTTC
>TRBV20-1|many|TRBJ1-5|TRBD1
CSAQRTGYSNQPQHF
TGCAGTGCTCAGAGGACAGGCTATAGCAATCAGCCCCAGCATTTT
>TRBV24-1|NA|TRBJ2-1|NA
CATSPRRGAFSYNEQFF
TGTGCCACCAGCCCGCGTAGGGGGGCCTTCTCCTACAATGAGCAGTTCTTC